This paragraph covers one T cell receptor (beta chain) sequence. Antigen unknown. The entry originates in a study of cytomegalovirus exposure and HLA in healthy donors. Looking at the study overall: Genotyping showed around 80% of about 370 donors falling in the Caucasian-associated ancestry cluster.

The study, taken as a whole, reports: TCR beta V segments were, for the most part, productive about 87% or about 30% of the time in an earlier analysis. The dataset shows that most TCR sequences were rare, while some public TCRs occurred in many donors.

Per germline, CDR1 SQVTM and CDR2 ANQGSEA. V shed 6 bases and J shed 8 bases, with 16 bases lying between them. The CDR3 runs 12 residues. PCR was performed using 60 Vbeta and 13 Jbeta primers. This table comes from immunoSEQ multiplex PCR, and its TCRdb copy is limited to in-frame clones, with some not included. The data hold about 160,000 clones, with 75% observed a single time. The V gene is TRBV29-1, the J gene TRBJ1-2; possibly TRBD1 for D (6 bases). The specimen sequenced was PBMCs. The source of this sequence is a woman aged 50 to 60 in good health and CMV-seropositive. CDR3 DNA: TGCAGCGTGGGGCGGGGGGGCGAAGGCTACACCTTC. As protein: CSVGRGGEGYTF.